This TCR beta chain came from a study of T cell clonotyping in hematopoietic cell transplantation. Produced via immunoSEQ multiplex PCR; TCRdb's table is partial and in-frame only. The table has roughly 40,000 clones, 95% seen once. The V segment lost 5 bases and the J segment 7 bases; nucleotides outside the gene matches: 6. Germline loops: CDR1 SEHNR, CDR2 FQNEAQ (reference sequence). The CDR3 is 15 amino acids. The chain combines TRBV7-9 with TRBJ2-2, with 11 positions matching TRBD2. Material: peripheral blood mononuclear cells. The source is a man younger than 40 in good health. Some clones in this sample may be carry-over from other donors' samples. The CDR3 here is CASSAPGTSGGELFF. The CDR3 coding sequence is TGTGCCAGCAGCGCCCCCGGGACTAGCGGCGGGGAGCTGTTTTTT.